This T cell receptor beta chain comes out of a study of blood T cell repertoires in COVID-19. About the study: Some COVID-19 samples were acute and others convalescent; all came from the United States, Italy and Spain. T cells, B-cell-depleted T cells, or PBMCs supplied cDNA or gDNA.

CDR1 LNHDA and CDR2 SQIVND come from the germline V gene (reference sequence). V lost 9 bases and J lost 7; bases outside the gene matches: 7. This CDR3 has 14 residues. This clone was picked up a small number of times. The method was immunoSEQ multiplex PCR; TCRdb's version includes in-frame clones alone and lacks a portion of them. The sample consists of 200,000 to 250,000 clones, around 85% of them appearing once. This clonotype originated in a human donor in a cohort sampled during active COVID-19. Sequencing was done on a sample of peripheral blood. The V gene is TRBV19, the J gene TRBJ2-1, with 12 bases aligning to TRBD2. DNA for the CDR3: TGTGCCAGCTGCCTGACTAGCGGGAGTAATGAGCAGTTCTTC. Its translation is CASCLTSGSNEQFF. The full variable domain, its missing parts supplied by reference TRBV19 and TRBJ2-1, is DGGITQSPKYLFRKEGQNVTLSCEQNLNHDAMYWYRQDPGQGLRLIYYSQIVNDFQKGDIAEGYSVSREKKESFPLTVTSAQKNPTAFYLCASCLTSGSNEQFFGPGTRLTVL.